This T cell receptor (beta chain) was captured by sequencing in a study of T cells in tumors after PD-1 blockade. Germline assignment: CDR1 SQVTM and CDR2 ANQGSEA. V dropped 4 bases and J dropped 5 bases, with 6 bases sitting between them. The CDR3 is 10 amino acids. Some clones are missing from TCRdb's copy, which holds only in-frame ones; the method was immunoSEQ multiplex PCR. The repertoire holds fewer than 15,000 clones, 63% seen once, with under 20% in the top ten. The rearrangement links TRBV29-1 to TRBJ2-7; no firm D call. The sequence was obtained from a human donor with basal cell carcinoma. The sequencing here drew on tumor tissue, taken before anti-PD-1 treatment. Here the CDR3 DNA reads TGCAGCGTTGGGGTCAACGAGCAGTACTTC. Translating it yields CSVGVNEQYF.